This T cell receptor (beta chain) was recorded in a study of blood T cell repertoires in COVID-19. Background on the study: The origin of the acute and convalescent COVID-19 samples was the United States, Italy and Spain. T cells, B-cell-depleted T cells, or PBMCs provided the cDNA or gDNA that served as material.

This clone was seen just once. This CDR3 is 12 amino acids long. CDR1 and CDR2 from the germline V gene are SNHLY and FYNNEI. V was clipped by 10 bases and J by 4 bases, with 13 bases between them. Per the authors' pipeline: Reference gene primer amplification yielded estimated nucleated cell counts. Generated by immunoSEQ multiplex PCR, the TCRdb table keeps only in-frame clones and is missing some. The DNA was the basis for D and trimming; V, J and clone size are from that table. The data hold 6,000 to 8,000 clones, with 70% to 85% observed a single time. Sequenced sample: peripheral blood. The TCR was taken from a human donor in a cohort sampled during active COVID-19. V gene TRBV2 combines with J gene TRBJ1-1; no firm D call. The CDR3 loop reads CAIPPGRTEAFF. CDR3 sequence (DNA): TGTGCCATCCCCCCGGGTCGCACTGAAGCTTTCTTT.